This entry lists 17 T cell receptor beta chains sequenced from one sample in a study of Ad26.COV2.S vaccination and SARS-CoV-2 variants (dated by TCRdb to the early 2020s). The treatment or condition label on this specimen signifies: some 20 received Ad26.COV2.S at low or high dose, single or two shots; about 5 received placebo; per-sample allocation not given. For vaccine and placebo recipients, repertoires were sequenced using samples collected on day 63 after the first injection. Libraries were prepared through the immunoSEQ multiplex PCR assay. In TCRdb, the immuneACCESS table is reduced to in-frame sequences with V and J assigned. These tables do not hold every clone; where another copy was compared, an unresolved V gene accounts for under half, and the others remain unexplained. In all, the sample holds 500,000 or so clones, and nearly 90% of those were seen once. The ten largest account for roughly 2.5% of the sample.

The sequences come from peripheral blood, collected in a trial of Ad26.COV2.S vaccine versus placebo. All receptors come from a person between 18 and 65 years old who received the Ad26.COV2.S COVID-19 vaccine or a placebo.

This rearrangement joins TRBV10-3 to TRBJ1-6; 7 bases line up with TRBD1. The trim removed 0 bases at V and 8 bases at J, leaving 4 bases unmatched. CDR1 is ENHRY, CDR2 SYGVKD, per germline. The CDR3 totals 15 residues. DNA of the CDR3: TGTGCCATCAGTGAGTCGACAGGGATTGATTCACCCCTCCACTTT. Translated, it gives CAISESTGIDSPLHF.

This rearrangement joins TRBV6-5 to TRBJ2-4; unclear D gene. CDR1 and CDR2 (germline): MNHEY, SVGAGI. Trimming left V 7 bases short and J 0 bases short, with 10 bases between. This CDR3 has 14 amino acids. The CDR3 is CASILVLAKNIQYF. The CDR3 bases are TGTGCCAGCATCCTTGTACTAGCCAAAAACATTCAGTACTTC.

The chain employs TRBV29-1 and TRBJ2-5; D is unresolved. Germline-derived CDR1 and CDR2 are SQVTM and ANQGSEA. There are 14 residues in the CDR3. Deletions cut 7 bases from V and 3 bases from J, with 18 bases between. Here the CDR3 reads CSASASRQEETQYF. The DNA of the CDR3 is TGCAGCGCATCCGCTTCTAGACAAGAAGAGACCCAGTACTTC.

This chain joins TRBV7-2 and TRBJ2-1; 7 bases agree with TRBD1. Germline V gene sequence: CDR1 SGHTA, CDR2 FQGNSA. With V trimmed by 2 bases and J by 0 bases, 4 bases remained unmatched. The CDR3 length is 16 residues. CDR3 residues: CASSLRQGASYNEQFF. The CDR3 DNA sequence: TGTGCCAGCAGCTTACGACAGGGTGCCTCCTACAATGAGCAGTTCTTC.

This clone was counted a single time. The chain uses TRBV13 and TRBJ2-7; 8 nucleotides agree with TRBD1. Per the germline V gene, CDR1 is PRHDT and CDR2 is FYEKMQ (reference sequence). The CDR3 spans 15 residues. Losses at the gene ends were 1 base for V and 2 bases for J; bases not matched to a gene: 4. The CDR3 region is CASSLVPDRAYEQYF. The DNA for the CDR3 is TGTGCCAGCAGCTTAGTCCCGGACAGGGCCTACGAGCAGTACTTC.

This chain links TRBV6-5 with TRBJ2-3; a possible D gene is TRBD2 (6 bases). The CDR3 is made up of 15 amino acids. V shed 0 bases and J shed 2 bases, with 9 bases lying between them. Germline CDR1 MNHEY, CDR2 SVGAGI. The CDR3 loop reads CASSYSRGFTDTQYF. The CDR3 DNA sequence: TGTGCCAGCAGTTACTCGCGGGGATTCACAGATACGCAGTATTTT.

This chain joins TRBV4-2 and TRBJ2-5; 8 nucleotides line up with TRBD1. Germline V CDR1 and CDR2: LGHNA, YNFKEQ. V lost 0 bases, J lost 3 bases, and 3 bases stayed unmatched. This CDR3 has 15 residues. The chain's CDR3 is CASSQDYRGKETQYF. The CDR3 DNA reads as TGTGCCAGCAGCCAAGATTACAGGGGGAAAGAGACCCAGTACTTC.

The chain has TRBV19 and TRBJ1-2; no definite D call. The germline V and J ends were trimmed by 5 bases and 4 bases, with 20 bases remaining between them. This CDR3 contains 16 residues. Germline V gene lookup returns CDR1 LNHDA and CDR2 SQIVND (reference sequence). The DNA of the CDR3 is TGTGCCAGTAGTCCAACCTTCACCCAAGAGGCCTATGGCTACACCTTC. It yields the protein CASSPTFTQEAYGYTF.

This chain uses TRBV3-1 (or the pseudogene TRBV3-2) with TRBJ1-5; D ambiguous. The CDR3 is 16 residues long. Per germline, CDR1 LGHDT and CDR2 YNNKEL (reference sequence). Trimming stripped 1 base from V and 0 bases from J, with 10 bases between. The CDR3 spells CASSQGYSYSNQPQHF. The CDR3 DNA is TGTGCCAGCAGCCAAGGCTACAGTTATAGCAATCAGCCCCAGCATTTT.

The chain links TRBV14 to TRBJ2-1; 8 bases match TRBD2. The CDR3 has 15 amino acids. V lost 3 bases and J lost 4; bases outside the gene matches: 5. Germline CDR1 SGHDN, CDR2 FVKESK. CDR3 in DNA: TGTGCCAGCAGCCAGGTAGCGGGGACATACAATGAGCAGTTCTTC. It encodes CASSQVAGTYNEQFF.

The J gene is TRBJ1-1, the V gene TRBV12-3 or TRBV12-4, with 10 bases lining up with TRBD1. J was trimmed by 11 bases and V by 5 bases; bases with no gene match: 8. The CDR3 loop spans 13 amino acids. DNA for the CDR3: TGTGCCAGCAGTCCATGGGACAGGGGTTTGGCTTTCTTT. It specifies CASSPWDRGLAFF.

This clone showed up just a few times. The genes are TRBV5-1 and TRBJ1-5, with TRBD1 identical over 7 bases. Germline V CDR1 and CDR2: SGHRS, YFSETQ. The V segment lost 1 base and the J segment 6 bases; nucleotides outside the gene matches: 4. This CDR3 region has 14 residues. The CDR3 coding sequence is TGCGCCAGCAGCTTGACAGGGGACGGTCAGCCCCAGCATTTT. Translating gives CASSLTGDGQPQHF.

The chain combines TRBV19 with TRBJ2-1; possibly TRBD1 for D (6 bases). Germline loops: CDR1 LNHDA, CDR2 SQIVND (reference sequence). This CDR3 spans 15 amino acids. Trimming shortened V by 2 bases and J by 2 bases, and 10 bases separated the two germline ends. CDR3 coding DNA: TGTGCCAGTAGTATACGAGGGGACACCTACAATGAGCAGTTCTTC. The encoded protein is CASSIRGDTYNEQFF. The full variable domain, its missing parts supplied by reference TRBV19 and TRBJ2-1, is DGGITQSPKYLFRKEGQNVTLSCEQNLNHDAMYWYRQDPGQGLRLIYYSQIVNDFQKGDIAEGYSVSREKKESFPLTVTSAQKNPTAFYLCASSIRGDTYNEQFFGPGTRLTVL.

The genes are TRBV5-1 and TRBJ2-1; 11 bases map to TRBD2. Germline assignment: CDR1 SGHRS and CDR2 YFSETQ. V shed 0 bases and J 5 bases; nucleotides not matched to a gene: 4. There are 16 residues in the CDR3. The CDR3 DNA follows: TGCGCCAGCAGCTTGGCCAGGGGACTAGCGGACAATGAGCAGTTCTTC. It yields the protein CASSLARGLADNEQFF. The entire variable domain, with the rest obtained from reference TRBV5-1 and TRBJ2-1, is as follows: KAGVTQTPRYLIKTRGQQVTLSCSPISGHRSVSWYQQTPGQGLQFLFEYFSETQRNKGNFPGRFSGRQFSNSRSEMNVSTLELGDSALYLCASSLARGLADNEQFFGPGTRLTVL.

The chain recombines TRBV3-1 (or the pseudogene TRBV3-2) with TRBJ1-5; TRBD1 might be the D (5 bases). The germline gives CDR1 LGHDT, CDR2 YNNKEL (reference sequence). This CDR3 is 11 amino acids long. Deletions cut 3 bases from V and 9 bases from J, with 6 bases between. Written as DNA, the CDR3 is TGTGCCAGCAGCCAGGGGGGGCCCCAGCATTTT. Protein: CASSQGGPQHF.

The V call is TRBV5-1, the J call TRBJ2-5; TRBD1 matches 9 bases. Trimming took 3 bases from V and 5 from J; bases not matched to a gene: 11. The CDR3 length is 16 residues. The germline V gene encodes CDR1 SGHRS and CDR2 YFSETQ. CDR3 protein: CASSSLATGQGETQYF. CDR3 DNA: TGCGCCAGCAGCTCCTTAGCAACGGGACAGGGCGAGACCCAGTACTTC.

The chain employs TRBV18 and TRBJ2-1; 8 bases align to TRBD2. Germline V gene data show CDR1 as KGHSH and CDR2 as LQKENI. CDR3 length: 15 residues. J was trimmed by 5 bases and V by 3 bases; bases with no gene match: 6. The CDR3 sequence: CASSPPGGFDNEQFF. CDR3 coding DNA: TGTGCCAGCTCACCTCCGGGGGGGTTTGACAATGAGCAGTTCTTC.